The clone carrying this T cell receptor (beta chain) was seen more than once but under ten times. Its matching antigen is unknown. CDR1 LNHNV and CDR2 YYDKDF come from the germline V gene (reference sequence). The V and J ends lost 0 bases and 9 bases respectively, with 9 bases between them. This CDR3 is 13 amino acids long. This record comes from a study of vaccination and CD4 T cells after COVID-19. Background on the study: As control conditions, cultures were given either a CEFX pool serving as positive control, an HIV-1 Nef pool, or no peptide at all.

General study results and limits: There were relatively few convalescent patients studied, and there were no early post-infection timepoints. Spike mono-reactivity applied to 304 of 307 vaccine-specific clones detected in convalescent patients.

The Oncomine TCR Beta short-read assay was what sequenced the DNA obtained from cultured CD4+ T cells. Each CDR3 protein is one row after TCRdb ran MiXCR on the PCR reads. The top ten clones hold about 25% of a sample with about 12,000 distinct CDR3 sequences, roughly 58% of them seen once. The treatment was: approximately 9-day PBMC culture with coronavirus spike peptide pools or control peptides (ViraFEST assay). This receptor was identified in a human donor who had recovered from COVID-19. Sequenced material: CD4+ T cells from blood, cultured in vitro. The gene calls are TRBV15 and TRBJ2-1, with D perhaps given as TRBD1 or TRBD2 (5 bases each). The CDR3 protein is CATSRDGGGEQFF. The CDR3 DNA follows: TGTGCCACCAGCAGAGATGGTGGGGGTGAGCAGTTCTTC.